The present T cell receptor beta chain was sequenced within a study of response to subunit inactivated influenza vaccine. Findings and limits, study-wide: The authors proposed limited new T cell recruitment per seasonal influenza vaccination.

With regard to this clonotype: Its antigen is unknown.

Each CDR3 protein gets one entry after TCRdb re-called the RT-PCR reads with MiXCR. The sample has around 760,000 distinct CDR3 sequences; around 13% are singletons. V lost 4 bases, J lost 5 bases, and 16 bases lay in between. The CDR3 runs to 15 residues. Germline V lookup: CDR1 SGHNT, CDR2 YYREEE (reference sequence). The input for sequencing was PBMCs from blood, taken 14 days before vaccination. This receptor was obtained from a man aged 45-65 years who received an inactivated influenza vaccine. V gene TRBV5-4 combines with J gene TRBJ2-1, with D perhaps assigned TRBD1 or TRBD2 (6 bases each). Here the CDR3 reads CASSRDRWGDNEQFF. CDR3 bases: TGTGCCAGCAGCCGCGACAGGTGGGGGGACAATGAGCAGTTCTTC.